Below, 18 T cell receptor beta chains from the same sample are listed, as sequenced in a study of OX40 agonist ivuxolimab in advanced cancers. Some clones are missing from TCRdb's copy, which holds only in-frame ones; the method was immunoSEQ multiplex PCR. The sample holds some 95,000 clones, roughly nine tenths seen once. This specimen consisted of CD4+ or CD8+ T cells sorted from blood, obtained in a trial of the OX40 agonist ivuxolimab. These receptors were obtained from an adult with an advanced solid tumor such as melanoma, head and neck, liver or kidney cancer.

The CDR3 region is CASSLLGIQSPLHF. The CDR3 region has the DNA TGTGCCAGCAGCTTACTGGGCATACAGTCACCCCTCCACTTT. The rearrangement uses TRBV11-2 and TRBJ1-6, with no clear D. This CDR3 comprises 14 residues. Deletions cut 2 bases from V and 10 bases from J, with 12 bases between. CDR1 SGHAT and CDR2 FQNNGV come from the germline V gene.

The chain uses TRBV18 and TRBJ1-4; 10 bases line up with TRBD1. Germline V gene lookup returns CDR1 KGHSH and CDR2 LQKENI. The CDR3 is 16 residues long. V lost 0 bases and J lost 7; bases outside the gene matches: 5. CDR3 sequence (DNA): TGTGCCAGCTCACCACCGAATGACAGGGGGCGTGAAAAACTGTTTTTT. Residues: CASSPPNDRGREKLFF.

This clone was detected once. This chain joins TRBV19 and TRBJ1-2; TRBD1 is a possible D gene (5 bases). The CDR3 extends over 11 amino acids. The germline V and J ends were trimmed by 6 bases and 7 bases, with 9 bases remaining between them. Germline-derived CDR1 and CDR2 are LNHDA and SQIVND (reference sequence). For the CDR3, the DNA is TGTGCCAGTAGGGCAGGGTTTGGCTACACCTTC. This translates into CASRAGFGYTF.

The CDR3: CASSDSRVRPSPPNEQYF. The CDR3 DNA sequence: TGTGCCAGCAGTGACTCGAGAGTTAGGCCATCGCCCCCAAACGAGCAGTACTTC. This chain uses TRBV6-4 with TRBJ2-7; D not certain. Germline V CDR1 and CDR2: MRHNA, SNTAGT. This CDR3 region has 18 residues. V lost 0 bases to trimming and J lost 5 bases, with 23 bases between them.

Comment on this clone: At one boundary the junction diverges from the germline segment, which might be a read error. CDR3 DNA: TGTGCCAGCAGCCACCCCGACCGGGACAGAGTCTTC. Translated: CASSHPDRDRVF. V gene TRBV4-2 combines with J gene TRBJ1-2; 7 bases line up with TRBD1. Germline CDR1 and CDR2: LGHNA and YNFKEQ. The CDR3 is 12 residues long.

The V gene is TRBV11-1, the J gene TRBJ2-7; 9 positions agree with TRBD1. This CDR3 comprises 14 residues. Germline CDR1 SGHAT, CDR2 FQDESV (reference sequence). V gave up 3 bases and J gave up 2 bases; unmatched junction bases: 2. For the CDR3, the DNA is TGTGCCAGCAGCTTGGGACAGGGCCCCTACGAGCAGTACTTC. Its translation is CASSLGQGPYEQYF.

The V gene is TRBV5-1, the J gene TRBJ1-6; D gene uncertain. Germline V gene lookup returns CDR1 SGHRS and CDR2 YFSETQ. The V gene lost 0 bases and the J gene lost 10 bases, with 8 bases spanning the gap. The CDR3 is 13 residues long. CDR3 loop: CASSLDQDSPLHF. The CDR3 DNA sequence: TGCGCCAGCAGCTTGGACCAGGACTCACCCCTCCACTTT. The full variable domain, its missing parts supplied by reference TRBV5-1 and TRBJ1-6, is KAGVTQTPRYLIKTRGQQVTLSCSPISGHRSVSWYQQTPGQGLQFLFEYFSETQRNKGNFPGRFSGRQFSNSRSEMNVSTLELGDSALYLCASSLDQDSPLHFGNGTRLTVT.

The chain combines TRBV18 with TRBJ2-1; 7 bases fit TRBD1. V lost 0 bases to trimming and J lost 7 bases; unmatched junction nucleotides: 9. Looked up from germline, CDR1 is KGHSH and CDR2 is LQKENI. The CDR3 has 16 amino acids. The CDR3: CASSPPGRDSLNEQFF. The CDR3 DNA sequence: TGTGCCAGCTCACCACCGGGTCGGGACAGTCTTAATGAGCAGTTCTTC.

This chain links TRBV5-8 with TRBJ1-6; the D gene is possibly TRBD1 (6 bases). Germline CDR1 SGHTS, CDR2 YDEGEE. The CDR3 runs 13 residues. V lost 3 bases to trimming and J lost 14 bases, with 15 bases between them. The CDR3 sequence: CASSSQNTGTLHF. The CDR3 nucleotides are TGTGCCAGCAGCTCGCAGAATACAGGGACCCTCCACTTT. Filled out from reference TRBV5-8 and TRBJ1-6, the complete variable domain reads EAGVTQSPTHLIKTRGQQATLRCSPISGHTSVYWYQQALGLGLQFLLWYDEGEERNRGNFPPRFSGRQFPNYSSELNVNALELEDSALYLCASSSQNTGTLHFGNGTRLTVT.

The V call is TRBV9, the J call TRBJ1-1, with a weak D call TRBD1 (6 bases). CDR1 SGDLS and CDR2 YYNGEE come from the germline V gene. This CDR3 comprises 15 residues. With 7 bases removed from V and 3 bases from J, the gap between germline ends came to 19 bases. The CDR3 spells CASRTPGAGDTEAFF. The CDR3 bases are TGTGCCAGCCGAACACCAGGGGCGGGGGACACTGAAGCTTTCTTT.

This rearrangement joins TRBV30 to TRBJ2-5; 11 bases are shared with TRBD2. Per germline, CDR1 GTSNPN and CDR2 SVGIG (reference sequence). CDR3 length: 15 residues. V was clipped by 5 bases and J by 4 bases; unmatched bases: 9. The CDR3 region is CAWGTSGGDGETQYF. The CDR3 DNA sequence: TGTGCCTGGGGGACTAGCGGAGGGGATGGAGAGACCCAGTACTTC.

The rearrangement joins TRBV5-6 to TRBJ2-1; D remains ambiguous. Germline-derived CDR1 and CDR2 are SGHDT and YYEEEE. The CDR3 loop spans 11 amino acids. V dropped 4 bases and J dropped 10 bases, with 9 bases sitting between them. CDR3 nucleotides: TGTGCCAGCAGCCGGTCCGAGGAGCAGTTCTTC. Protein sequence: CASSRSEEQFF.

The chain combines TRBV7-9 with TRBJ2-1; D possibly uses TRBD1 or TRBD2 (5 bases each). The CDR3 is made up of 16 amino acids. V was cut by 4 bases and J by 4 bases, with 17 bases left in between. From germline, CDR1 is SEHNR and CDR2 FQNEAQ (reference sequence). Written as DNA, the CDR3 is TGTGCCAGCAGCTCATCCGGGACGGTTCCTTACAATGAGCAGTTCTTC. This translates into CASSSSGTVPYNEQFF.

The gene calls are TRBV10-2 and TRBJ2-5; TRBD1 aligns across 9 bases. Germline V lookup: CDR1 WSHSY, CDR2 SAAADI. This CDR3 is 16 amino acids long. V shed 6 bases, J shed 4 bases, and the junction held 12 bases outside the gene matches. The CDR3 nucleotides are TGCGCCAGCAGCGATGGGACAGGGAATTATGCAGAGACCCAGTACTTC. It is translated as CASSDGTGNYAETQYF.

This chain links TRBV6-5 with TRBJ1-6, with TRBD1 matching 9 bases. Germline V lookup: CDR1 MNHEY, CDR2 SVGAGI. This CDR3 region has 15 residues. V shed 6 bases and J 7 bases; nucleotides not matched to a gene: 7. For the CDR3, the DNA is TGTGCCAGCAGACAGGGGGGGACAGGGAATTCACCCCTCCACTTT. Its protein is CASRQGGTGNSPLHF.

This sequence joins TRBV11-3 and TRBJ1-1; no clear D gene. The V end was cut by 8 bases, the J end by 6 bases, with 4 bases between. There are 9 residues in the CDR3. Germline assignment: CDR1 SGHNT and CDR2 YENEEA. CDR3 DNA sequence: TGTGCCAGCCCCCCTGAAGCTTTCTTT. Amino acid sequence: CASPPEAFF.

V usage is TRBV6-1 and J usage is TRBJ1-2; D not resolved. The germline V gene has CDR1 MNHNS and CDR2 SASEGT. The CDR3 sequence is 11 residues long. V lost 10 bases to trimming and J lost 1 base, with 7 bases between them. The CDR3 nucleotides read TGTGCCACCTCGAATAACTATGGCTACACCTTC. Amino acids: CATSNNYGYTF.

V and J are TRBV6-6 and TRBJ1-5; unclear D gene. CDR3 size: 14 residues. Germline V gives CDR1 MNHNY, CDR2 SVGAGI (reference sequence). The V end lost 0 bases, the J end lost 4 bases, and 7 bases lay between the germline ends. The CDR3 DNA sequence: TGTGCCAGCAGTTACTCCGGTCGGAATCAGCCCCAGCATTTT. Translation gives CASSYSGRNQPQHF.